This entry lists 19 T cell receptor beta chains sequenced from one sample in a study of blood T cell repertoires in COVID-19. Sequencing was performed with immunoSEQ multiplex PCR; in TCRdb, only in-frame clones are kept and a portion is missing. Here the sample spans 100,000 or so clones, around 87% being singletons. Sequenced input: peripheral blood. The receptors derive from a woman aged 25 to 45 with acute or convalescent COVID-19.

The chain joins TRBV11-2 to TRBJ1-3; D is unresolved. Germline CDR1 SGHAT, CDR2 FQNNGV. The CDR3 is 12 residues long. The V end was cut by 5 bases, the J end by 12 bases, with 14 bases between. The CDR3 DNA reads as TGTGCCAGCAGCGCCTCAGGAGGAGGCATATATTTT. This translates into CASSASGGGIYF.

The gene calls are TRBV9 and TRBJ1-4; weak D call: TRBD1 (5 bases). CDR1 SGDLS and CDR2 YYNGEE come from the germline V gene. CDR3 length: 14 amino acids. With 3 bases removed from V and 7 bases from J, the gap between germline ends came to 13 bases. CDR3 protein: CASSAREGTEKLFF. Written as DNA, the CDR3 is TGTGCCAGCAGCGCCCGGGAGGGGACTGAAAAACTGTTTTTT.

V gene TRBV5-6 combines with J gene TRBJ1-5; 7 nucleotides agree with TRBD1. The CDR3 is 15 amino acids. Germline CDR1 reads SGHDT; CDR2 reads YYEEEE. The ends lost 2 bases at V and 1 base at J; junction bases unmatched: 3. This chain's CDR3 is CASSFRGASNQPQHF. For the CDR3, the DNA is TGTGCCAGCAGCTTCAGGGGGGCGAGCAATCAGCCCCAGCATTTT.

The chain uses TRBV6-6 and TRBJ2-2; a possible D gene is TRBD2 (6 bases). This CDR3 has 13 residues. Germline V gene lookup returns CDR1 MNHNY and CDR2 SVGAGI (reference sequence). Trimming took 0 bases from V and 13 from J, leaving 12 bases between them. The DNA for the CDR3 is TGTGCCAGCAGTTACTCGAGCCGGGGAGGGCTGTTTTTT. Translation gives CASSYSSRGGLFF.

The chain is built from TRBV7-8 and TRBJ2-7, with 7 bases identical to TRBD1. V shed 2 bases, J shed 0 bases, and the junction held 7 bases outside the gene matches. CDR1 and CDR2 from the germline V gene are SGHVS and FQNEAQ. The CDR3 sequence is 16 residues long. The CDR3 DNA is TGTGCCAGCAGCTTAATCACAGGGGAGAGCTCCTACGAGCAGTACTTC. Translated: CASSLITGESSYEQYF.

This chain connects TRBV18 to TRBJ1-6, with 7 bases that match TRBD1. The CDR3 has 15 residues. Germline V gene lookup returns CDR1 KGHSH and CDR2 LQKENI. V shed 6 bases and J 5 bases; nucleotides not matched to a gene: 7. The CDR3: CASSPGTADNSPLHF. CDR3 nucleotides: TGTGCCAGCTCCCCCGGGACAGCGGATAATTCACCCCTCCACTTT.

The genes are TRBV4-1 and TRBJ1-6; a possible D gene is TRBD1 (5 bases). Germline CDR1 reads MGHRA; CDR2 reads YSYEKL. The CDR3 contains 13 residues. The V end lost 3 bases, the J end lost 10 bases, and 10 bases lay between the germline ends. The CDR3 reads CASSQPGASPLHF. The DNA of the CDR3 is TGCGCCAGCAGCCAGCCTGGGGCCTCACCCCTCCACTTT.

The V and J genes are TRBV5-1 and TRBJ2-3; 15 nucleotides line up with TRBD2. The CDR3 loop spans 16 amino acids. Germline V gives CDR1 SGHRS, CDR2 YFSETQ. J gave up 4 bases and V 4 bases, and 4 bases lay outside the gene matches. This chain's CDR3 is CASSTGTSGGPDTQYF. The CDR3 DNA reads as TGCGCCAGCAGCACCGGGACTAGCGGGGGGCCAGATACGCAGTATTTT. Using reference TRBV5-1 and TRBJ2-3 for the parts outside the CDR3, the full variable domain is KAGVTQTPRYLIKTRGQQVTLSCSPISGHRSVSWYQQTPGQGLQFLFEYFSETQRNKGNFPGRFSGRQFSNSRSEMNVSTLELGDSALYLCASSTGTSGGPDTQYFGPGTRLTVL.

The J gene is TRBJ2-2, the V gene TRBV25-1, with 10 bases aligning to TRBD1. CDR3 length equals 14 residues. Germline V gives CDR1 MGHDK, CDR2 SYGVNS. J lost 4 bases, V lost 6 bases, and 2 bases had no gene match. This CDR3 is CASRDRGRTGELFF. In nucleotides, the CDR3 is TGTGCCAGCAGAGACAGGGGGCGCACCGGGGAGCTGTTTTTT. The complete variable domain, with remaining parts taken from reference TRBV25-1 and TRBJ2-2, reads EADIYQTPRYLVIGTGKKITLECSQTMGHDKMYWYQQDPGMELHLIHYSYGVNSTEKGDLSSESTVSRIRTEHFPLTLESARPSHTSQYLCASRDRGRTGELFFGEGSRLTVL.

The V call is TRBV2, the J call TRBJ1-2, with D perhaps TRBD1 (5 bases). CDR3 length equals 13 residues. The germline gives CDR1 SNHLY, CDR2 FYNNEI. V was clipped by 8 bases and J by 8 bases, with 18 bases between them. The CDR3 sequence is CASLEGTAGGYTF. CDR3 DNA sequence: TGTGCCAGCCTGGAGGGGACCGCGGGAGGCTACACCTTC.

The rearrangement links TRBV15 to TRBJ1-4; unclear D gene. The CDR3 sequence is 12 residues long. CDR1 and CDR2 from the germline V gene are LNHNV and YYDKDF (reference sequence). Trimming cost V 4 bases and J 6 bases, with 6 bases left between them. CDR3: CATSMGDEKLFF. CDR3 nucleotides: TGTGCCACCAGCATGGGAGATGAAAAACTGTTTTTT.

Notes on this clone: The junction departs from germline at one end; a sequencing error may be responsible. The chain has TRBV7-8 and TRBJ2-7; tentatively, D is TRBD2 (6 bases). CDR3 length: 13 residues. CDR1 and CDR2 (germline): SGHVS, FQNEAQ. The CDR3 is CASNLRRENEQYF. The CDR3 DNA is TGTGCCAGCAACTTAAGGAGGGAAAACGAGCAGTACTTC.

The chain employs TRBV7-3 and TRBJ2-3; TRBD2 matches 10 bases. The CDR3 has 14 residues. Trimming removed 8 bases from V and 6 bases from J; junction bases left unmatched: 8. CDR1 is SGHTA, CDR2 FQGTGA, per germline. The CDR3 region has the DNA TGTGCCAGCGGGAGCGGGGGGGCCGTCGATACGCAGTATTTT. Translation gives CASGSGGAVDTQYF.

DNA for the CDR3: TGTGCCAGCAGTGATTCTGGACAGGGCGTATCACCCCTCCACTTT. It encodes CASSDSGQGVSPLHF. The gene calls are TRBV6-1 and TRBJ1-6, with 8 bases aligning to TRBD1. The germline V gene encodes CDR1 MNHNS and CDR2 SASEGT. With V trimmed by 3 bases and J by 10 bases, 8 bases remained unmatched. This CDR3 comprises 15 residues.

The chain employs TRBV28 and TRBJ1-1; D possibly corresponds to TRBD1 (5 bases). Trimming removed 10 bases from V and 3 bases from J, with 24 bases in between. The CDR3 runs 16 residues. Germline CDR1 MDHEN, CDR2 SYDVKM. The chain's CDR3 is CATSPGAARRDTEAFF. The DNA for the CDR3 is TGTGCCACCTCACCTGGGGCAGCCCGGAGGGACACTGAAGCTTTCTTT. Filled out from reference TRBV28 and TRBJ1-1, the complete variable domain reads DVKVTQSSRYLVKRTGEKVFLECVQDMDHENMFWYRQDPGLGLRLIYFSYDVKMKEKGDIPEGYSVSREKKERFSLILESASTNQTSMYLCATSPGAARRDTEAFFGQGTRLTVV.

There are a few counts of this clone. The rearrangement joins TRBV28 to TRBJ1-2; 8 positions match TRBD1. The CDR3 has 14 amino acids. V shed 5 bases, J shed 8 bases, and the junction held 10 bases outside the gene matches. CDR1 MDHEN and CDR2 SYDVKM come from the germline V gene. The CDR3 DNA follows: TGTGCCAGCAGTAATCCAGGGGGCGCGGGCGGCTACACCTTC. Translated, it gives CASSNPGGAGGYTF.

The chain combines TRBV24-1 with TRBJ1-2, with D possibly matching TRBD1 (6 bases). Trimming cost V 5 bases and J 2 bases, with 14 bases left between them. The CDR3 has 15 amino acids. The germline V gene encodes CDR1 KGHDR and CDR2 SFDVKD. The CDR3 DNA reads as TGTGCCACCAGTGCAGCCGGGACATTCAACTATGGCTACACCTTC. Translated: CATSAAGTFNYGYTF.

The chain recombines TRBV7-9 with TRBJ1-1; 8 nucleotides align to TRBD1. V dropped 3 bases and J dropped 0; count of bases not matched to a gene: 6. The germline V gene has CDR1 SEHNR and CDR2 FQNEAQ (reference sequence). The CDR3 totals 16 residues. The CDR3 DNA is TGTGCCAGCAGCTTTAGGACAGGGATATTGAACACTGAAGCTTTCTTT. Translation: CASSFRTGILNTEAFF.

The chain joins TRBV12-3 or TRBV12-4 to TRBJ1-5; D is unclear. This CDR3 contains 13 residues. V shed 6 bases and J shed 4 bases, with 10 bases lying between them. DNA for the CDR3: TGTGCCAGCAGCATCCTAGGTAATCAGCCCCAGCATTTT. Its protein product is CASSILGNQPQHF.